This T cell receptor beta chain was observed in a study of identical twins. Healthy Caucasians, and only they, were the donors. With regard to this clonotype: Antigen unknown.

Study-level points and caveats: There was an excess of low generation probability in the out-of-frame alpha sequences that twins shared. The authors drew conclusions from cross-sectional statistical analysis rather than following the same donors.

Per the germline V gene, CDR1 is DFQATT and CDR2 is SNEGSKA (reference sequence). The CDR3 is made up of 17 amino acids. V lost 0 bases, J lost 3 bases, and 19 bases lay in between. A universal primer site arose from template switching, and cDNA bore unique molecular identifiers. In TCRdb, the 5' RACE reads were re-called with MiXCR into one record per CDR3 protein. The sample comprises 1.5 million to 2 million distinct CDR3 sequences, 32% of which are singletons, and under 0.35% rests with the top ten. The sequencing input was cord blood. The sequence derives from a newborn girl in good health. This chain links TRBV20-1 with TRBJ2-3, with D uncertain. DNA for the CDR3: TGCAGTGCTAGAGATACCCTTGAGGTAGCAAGAACAGATACGCAGTATTTT. Its protein product is CSARDTLEVARTDTQYF.